Listed below are T cell receptor beta chains from one sample, sequenced in a study of blood T cell repertoires in COVID-19. TCRdb's copy holds only in-frame clones and misses some; the assay was immunoSEQ multiplex PCR. The sample holds fewer than 250,000 clones, 88% seen once. Sequencing input: peripheral blood. The receptor set was obtained from a man between 65 and 85 years old with acute or convalescent COVID-19. Both conserved end residues are part of each CDR3. The D gene is left open where the match is weak. Size is omitted from some rows. Given values are once, few, many or a class for expanded clones.

clone size	V gene	J gene	D gene	CDR3 DNA	CDR3 protein
NA	TRBV3-1/TRBV3-2	TRBJ2-2	TRBD2	TGTGCCAGCAGCCATCTCGGACTAGCGGGAGCAGGAACCGGGGAGCTGTTTTTT	CASSHLGLAGAGTGELFF
NA	TRBV7-8	TRBJ2-5	TRBD1	TGTGCCAGCAGCTTAGGGGGGACAGGGCTCCAAGAGACCCAGTACTTC	CASSLGGTGLQETQYF
NA	TRBV29-1	TRBJ2-2	TRBD1	TGCAGCGTAGGGACAGGGCCGGCCACCGGGGAGCTGTTTTTT	CSVGTGPATGELFF
NA	TRBV3-1/TRBV3-2	TRBJ2-5	TRBD2	TGTGCCAGCAGCCAATCGACAAAGCGGGGAGAGACCCAGTACTTC	CASSQSTKRGETQYF
NA	TRBV19	TRBJ1-1	TRBD1	TGTGCCAGTAGTGGACAGGGCGAGGGCACTGAAGCTTTCTTT	CASSGQGEGTEAFF
once	TRBV4-3	TRBJ2-7	NA	TGCGCCAGCAGCCAAGCTACAGGGGGAGGGTACGAGCAGTACTTC	CASSQATGGGYEQYF
few	TRBV6-4	TRBJ1-6	NA	TGTGCCAGCAGTGACTCGACAAATTCACCCCTCCACTTT	CASSDSTNSPLHF
NA	TRBV10-3	TRBJ2-2	NA	TGTGCCATCAGTGACCCACTGGGGGCTCACGGGGAGCTGTTTTTT	CAISDPLGAHGELFF
NA	TRBV27	TRBJ2-4	TRBD1	TGTGCCAGCAGTTCCGGGACAGGGACCAGCAAAAACATTCAGTACTTC	CASSSGTGTSKNIQYF
once	TRBV18	TRBJ1-1	NA	TGTGCCAGCTCACCTAACAGGGACACTGAAGCTTTCTTT	CASSPNRDTEAFF
NA	TRBV5-4	TRBJ2-1	TRBD1	TGTGCCAGCAGCCACCGACAGGGGGCCGGAATACATGAGCAGTTCTTC	CASSHRQGAGIHEQFF
few	TRBV3-1/TRBV3-2	TRBJ2-7	TRBD2	TGTGCCAGCAGCCAAGCTAGCGGGAGTTACGAGCAGTACTTC	CASSQASGSYEQYF
NA	TRBV2	TRBJ1-5	NA	TGTGCCAGCAGTGAGGACGCTCAGGGTGGCAATCAGCCCCAGCATTTT	CASSEDAQGGNQPQHF
NA	TRBV4-1	TRBJ1-6	TRBD1	TGCGCCAGCAGCCAAGATACCCAAGGACAGGGACGTTCACCCCTCCACTTT	CASSQDTQGQGRSPLHF
NA	TRBV5-1	TRBJ2-5	TRBD2	TGCGCCAGCAGCCCCGGGACTAGCCAAGAGACCCAGTACTTC	CASSPGTSQETQYF
NA	TRBV2	TRBJ1-4	NA	TGTGCCAGCAGTGCGAACAGTCGAAAACTGTTTTTT	CASSANSRKLFF
NA	TRBV6-5	TRBJ1-1	NA	TGTGCCAGCAGTTACTATACACCGCCAACGAACACTGAAGCTTTCTTT	CASSYYTPPTNTEAFF